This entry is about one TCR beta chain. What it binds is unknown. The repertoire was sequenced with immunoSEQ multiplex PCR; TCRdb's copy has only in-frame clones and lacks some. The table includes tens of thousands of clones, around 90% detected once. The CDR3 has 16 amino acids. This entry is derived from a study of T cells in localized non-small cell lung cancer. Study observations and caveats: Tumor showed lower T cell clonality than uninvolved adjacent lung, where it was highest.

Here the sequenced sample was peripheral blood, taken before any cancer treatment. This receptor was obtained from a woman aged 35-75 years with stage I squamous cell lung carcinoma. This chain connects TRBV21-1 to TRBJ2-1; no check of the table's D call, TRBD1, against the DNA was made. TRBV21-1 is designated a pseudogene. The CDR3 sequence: CARWSLRDRVDNEQFF. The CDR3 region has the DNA TGTGCCAGATGGTCGCTCCGGGACAGGGTGGACAATGAGCAGTTCTTC.